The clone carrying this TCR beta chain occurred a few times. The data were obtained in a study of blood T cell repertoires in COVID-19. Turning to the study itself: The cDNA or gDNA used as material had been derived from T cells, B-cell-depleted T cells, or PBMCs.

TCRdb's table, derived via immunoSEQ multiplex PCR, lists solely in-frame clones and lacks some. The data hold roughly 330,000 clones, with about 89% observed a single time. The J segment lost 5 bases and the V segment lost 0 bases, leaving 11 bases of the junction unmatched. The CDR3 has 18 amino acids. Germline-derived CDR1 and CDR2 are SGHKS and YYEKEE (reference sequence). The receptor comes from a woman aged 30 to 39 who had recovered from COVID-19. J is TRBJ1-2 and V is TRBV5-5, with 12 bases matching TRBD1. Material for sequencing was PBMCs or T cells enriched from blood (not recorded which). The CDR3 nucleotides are TGTGCCAGCAGCTTGGTCGGGACAGGGGGCCCTTCCACTTATGGCTACACCTTC. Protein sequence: CASSLVGTGGPSTYGYTF.